This T cell receptor beta chain was recorded in a study of blood T cell repertoires in COVID-19 (dated by TCRdb to the early 2020s). Broadly, across the study: Samples covering the acute and convalescent phases of COVID-19 were provided by collaborators in the United States, Italy and Spain. The material from the prospective study consisted of cDNA or gDNA derived from T cells, B-cell-depleted T cells, or PBMCs. Deeply sampled blood TCRbeta repertoires from subjects exposed to, actively infected with, or recovered from COVID-19 were included in the dataset. The repertoires were released in a freely available public database meant as a resource for research on the immune response to SARS-CoV-2. The samples were drawn from two sources: the first 160 participants of the ongoing ImmuneRACE study, and 950 to 1,500 subjects contributed by 6 global collaborators. A de-identified subject ID, COVID-19 status, age in years and sex were almost always included in the sample metadata. HLA class I and class II types, where available, came from metadata supplied by the sample provider rather than from assay-based typing.

Concerning this clone itself: Its antigen is currently not known. No base-level quality is on record; no much larger clone is a single base apart.

Summary of the overall study and its limitations: Clinical and demographic metadata were provided uncurated, with the amount varying by source and participant.

TCRbeta CDR3 regions were amplified from genomic DNA using the immunoSEQ Assay, a bias-controlled multiplex PCR. As for how the authors treated the data: The number of nucleated cells in each sample was estimated by amplification of reference gene primers within the assay. Sequence reads were collapsed and filtered to measure the absolute abundance of every unique TCRbeta CDR3 rearrangement. Productive Simpson clonality was computed per sample as the square root of Simpson's diversity index over productive rearrangements. What TCRdb holds here is the immuneACCESS table cut down to in-frame rearrangements. Part of the clones is not present; checked against another copy, under half of the missing clones reflect an unresolved V gene, and the others are unexplained. Clonal size and the V and J genes are those of that table, whereas D and trimming came from the DNA. Recorded for this sample are around 140,000 clones; 75% to 90% of them occurred a single time. Approximately 10% of the sample comes from the top ten.

Collaborating institutions collected whole blood in K2EDTA tubes following their own protocols. Collaborator samples were shipped for TCRbeta analysis as frozen whole blood, isolated PBMCs, or DNA extracted from either sample type. Via the germline V gene (reference sequence), CDR1 is SGHNT and CDR2 YYREEE. Relative to germline, V is missing 3 bases and J is missing 5 bases, with 8 bases of the junction outside any gene match. Inclusive of the bounding cysteine and phenylalanine, the CDR3 is 18 residues long. Of all the DNA, just the CDR3 is kept, 54 bases in frame from base 1. The rearrangement combines TRBV5-4 with TRBJ2-2; TRBD2 agrees with 15 junctional bases. This TCR was sampled from a man aged 55 to 69 with active or convalescent COVID-19. Sequencing input: peripheral blood. The CDR3 reads as follows: CASSSGLAGGGWTGELFF. In nucleotides, the sequence is TGTGCCAGCAGCTCCGGACTAGCGGGAGGGGGATGGACCGGGGAGCTGTTTTTT. With the rest looked up from the reference TRBV5-4 and TRBJ2-2 genes rather than sequenced, the full variable domain is ETGVTQSPTHLIKTRGQQVTLRCSSQSGHNTVSWYQQALGQGPQFIFQYYREEENGRGNFPPRFSGLQFPNYSSELNVNALELDDSALYLCASSSGLAGGGWTGELFFGEGSRLTVL.